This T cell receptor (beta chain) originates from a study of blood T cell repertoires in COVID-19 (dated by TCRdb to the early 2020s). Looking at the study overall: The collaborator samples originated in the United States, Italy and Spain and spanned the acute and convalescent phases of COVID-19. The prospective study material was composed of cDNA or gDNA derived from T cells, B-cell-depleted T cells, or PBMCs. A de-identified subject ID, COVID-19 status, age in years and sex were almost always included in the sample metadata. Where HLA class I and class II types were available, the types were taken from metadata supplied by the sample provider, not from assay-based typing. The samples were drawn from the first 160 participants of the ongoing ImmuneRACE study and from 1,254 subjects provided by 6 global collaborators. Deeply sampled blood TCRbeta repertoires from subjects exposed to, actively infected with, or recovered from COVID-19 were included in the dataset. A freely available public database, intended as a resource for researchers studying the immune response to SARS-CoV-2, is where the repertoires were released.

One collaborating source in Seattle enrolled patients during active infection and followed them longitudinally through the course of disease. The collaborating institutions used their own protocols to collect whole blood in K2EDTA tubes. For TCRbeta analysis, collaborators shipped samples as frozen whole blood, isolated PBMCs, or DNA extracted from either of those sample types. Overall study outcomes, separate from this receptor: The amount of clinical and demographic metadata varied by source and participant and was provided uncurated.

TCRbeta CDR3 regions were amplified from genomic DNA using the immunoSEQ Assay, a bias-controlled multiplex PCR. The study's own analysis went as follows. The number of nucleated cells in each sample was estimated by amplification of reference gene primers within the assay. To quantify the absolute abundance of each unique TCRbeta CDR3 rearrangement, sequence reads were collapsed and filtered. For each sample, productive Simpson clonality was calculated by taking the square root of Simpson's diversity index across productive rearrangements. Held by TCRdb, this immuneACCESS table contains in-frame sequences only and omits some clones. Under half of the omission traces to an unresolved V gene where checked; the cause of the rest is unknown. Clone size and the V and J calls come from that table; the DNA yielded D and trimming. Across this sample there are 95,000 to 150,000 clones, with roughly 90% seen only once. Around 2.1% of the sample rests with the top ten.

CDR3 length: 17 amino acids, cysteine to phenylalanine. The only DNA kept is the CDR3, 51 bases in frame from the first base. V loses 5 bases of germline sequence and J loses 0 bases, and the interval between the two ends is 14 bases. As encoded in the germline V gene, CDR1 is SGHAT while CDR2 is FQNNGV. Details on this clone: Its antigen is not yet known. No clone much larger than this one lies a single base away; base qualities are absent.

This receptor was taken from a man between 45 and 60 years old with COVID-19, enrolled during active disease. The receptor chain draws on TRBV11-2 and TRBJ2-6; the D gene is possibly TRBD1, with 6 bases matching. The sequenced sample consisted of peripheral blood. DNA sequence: TGTGCCAGCAGCCACCCCGGGACATCCTCTGGGGCCAACGTCCTGACTTTC. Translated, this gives CASSHPGTSSGANVLTF. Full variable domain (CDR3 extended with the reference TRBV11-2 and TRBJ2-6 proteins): EAGVAQSPRYKIIEKRQSVAFWCNPISGHATLYWYQQILGQGPKLLIQFQNNGVVDDSQLPKDRFSAERLKGVDSTLKIQPAKLEDSAVYLCASSHPGTSSGANVLTFGAGSRLTVL.